These T cell receptor beta chains were read from a single sample in a study of OX40 agonist ivuxolimab in advanced cancers. Clones were sequenced by immunoSEQ multiplex PCR, and TCRdb holds only the in-frame ones, with some missing. The sample includes about 19,000 clones, about three quarters of them seen just once. The material was CD4+ or CD8+ T cells sorted from blood, obtained in a trial of the OX40 agonist ivuxolimab. The origin of the receptors is an adult with an advanced solid tumor such as melanoma, head and neck, liver or kidney cancer. CDR3s include the opening cysteine and the closing phenylalanine or tryptophan. The D gene is left open where the match is weak. Only some rows state a clone size, as once, few, many or a class for expanded clones.

CDR3: CASSSNNPGDEQYF
DNA: TGTGCCAGCAGCTCCAACAACCCGGGGGACGAGCAGTACTTC
size: -
V: TRBV7-9
J: TRBJ2-7
length: 14
D: -

CDR3: CASSLTGTWGFREKLFF
DNA: TGTGCCAGCAGCCTAACCGGCACATGGGGGTTTCGTGAAAAACTGTTTTTT
size: -
V: TRBV7-6
J: TRBJ1-4
length: 17
D: -

CDR3: CASSYLDEQFF
DNA: TGTGCCAGCAGTTATCTCGATGAGCAGTTCTTC
size: many
V: TRBV6-5
J: TRBJ2-1
length: 11
D: -

CDR3: CASSGDRGTGELFF
DNA: TGTGCCAGCAGCGGGGACAGGGGAACCGGGGAGCTGTTTTTT
size: -
V: TRBV5-8
J: TRBJ2-2
length: 14
D: TRBD1

CDR3: CASSPQGSLNSPLHF
DNA: TGTGCCAGCAGCCCCCAAGGCAGTCTAAATTCACCCCTCCACTTT
size: -
V: TRBV9
J: TRBJ1-6
length: 15
D: -

CDR3: CASTLGPSSYNEQFF
DNA: TGTGCCAGCACCTTGGGGCCTAGCTCCTACAATGAGCAGTTCTTC
size: -
V: TRBV6-5
J: TRBJ2-1
length: 15
D: -

CDR3: CASSLFSSNTEAFF
DNA: TGTGCCAGCAGTTTATTCTCCTCCAACACTGAAGCTTTCTTT
size: -
V: TRBV28
J: TRBJ1-1
length: 14
D: -

CDR3: CASSGPTGLGANVLTF
DNA: TGTGCCAGTAGTGGCCCTACAGGGCTCGGGGCCAACGTCCTGACTTTC
size: -
V: TRBV19
J: TRBJ2-6
length: 16
D: -

CDR3: CASSQGLTSSGANVLTF
DNA: TGCGCCAGCAGCCAAGGCCTGACTAGCTCTGGGGCCAACGTCCTGACTTTC
size: -
V: TRBV4-3
J: TRBJ2-6
length: 17
D: -

CDR3: CASSYGQDYEAFF
DNA: TGTGCCAGCAGTTACGGGCAGGACTATGAAGCTTTCTTT
size: -
V: TRBV6-5
J: TRBJ1-1
length: 13
D: -

CDR3: CATWGDSHTEAFF
DNA: TGTGCCACCTGGGGGGATTCTCACACTGAAGCTTTCTTT
size: -
V: TRBV28
J: TRBJ1-1
length: 13
D: -

CDR3: CASSPPLGLGGTKNIQYF
DNA: TGTGCCAGCAGTCCCCCCCTAGGACTAGGGGGAACCAAAAACATTCAGTACTTC
size: -
V: TRBV28
J: TRBJ2-4
length: 18
D: -

CDR3: CASSLDSSFSGNTIYF
DNA: TGCGCCAGCAGCCTGGACAGCTCGTTCTCTGGAAACACCATATATTTT
size: -
V: TRBV4-1
J: TRBJ1-3
length: 16
D: -

CDR3: CASSLGGDYEQYF
DNA: TGTGCCAGCAGCTTAGGTGGGGACTACGAGCAGTACTTC
size: -
V: TRBV13
J: TRBJ2-7
length: 13
D: -

CDR3: CASSEVEKRFYNEQFF
DNA: TGTGCCAGCAGTGAAGTCGAGAAGCGCTTCTACAATGAGCAGTTCTTC
size: -
V: TRBV2
J: TRBJ2-1
length: 16
D: -

CDR3: CASSQEATSYEQYF
DNA: TGTGCCAGCAGCCAAGAGGCGACCTCCTACGAGCAGTACTTC
size: -
V: TRBV4-1
J: TRBJ2-7
length: 14
D: -

CDR3: CASSSPRGGGVYEQYF
DNA: TGTGCCAGCAGTTCTCCCCGGGGCGGGGGGGTCTACGAGCAGTACTTC
size: -
V: TRBV6-6
J: TRBJ2-7
length: 16
D: TRBD2

CDR3: CASSQEATSYEQYF
DNA: TGTGCCAGCAGCCAAGAGGCGACCTCCTACGAGCAGTACTTC
size: few
V: TRBV11-2
J: TRBJ2-7
length: 14
D: -

CDR3: CASSGTGLSYEQYF
DNA: TGTGCCAGCAGTGGGACAGGGCTCTCCTACGAGCAGTACTTC
size: -
V: TRBV28
J: TRBJ2-7
length: 14
D: TRBD1

CDR3: CASSIASLHSPLHF
DNA: TGTGCCAGTAGTATAGCCAGCCTTCATTCACCCCTCCACTTT
size: few
V: TRBV19
J: TRBJ1-6
length: 14
D: -

CDR3: CAISDKTGPIDEQFF
DNA: TGTGCCATCAGTGACAAGACAGGACCAATCGATGAGCAGTTCTTC
size: -
V: TRBV10-3
J: TRBJ2-1
length: 15
D: -

CDR3: CASTPTGLTEAFF
DNA: TGTGCCAGTACCCCGACAGGCTTGACTGAAGCTTTCTTT
size: -
V: TRBV19
J: TRBJ1-1
length: 13
D: -

CDR3: CASGGEYSYEQYF
DNA: TGTGCCAGCGGAGGGGAGTACTCCTACGAGCAGTACTTC
size: -
V: TRBV2
J: TRBJ2-7
length: 13
D: -

CDR3: CASSVKRTQGNTGELFF
DNA: TGTGCCAGCAGCGTTAAACGGACCCAAGGGAACACCGGGGAGCTGTTTTTT
size: -
V: TRBV9
J: TRBJ2-2
length: 17
D: -

CDR3: CASSASADSGANVLTF
DNA: TGTGCCAGCAGTGCCTCAGCAGACTCTGGGGCCAACGTCCTGACTTTC
size: -
V: TRBV7-7
J: TRBJ2-6
length: 16
D: -